This T cell receptor (beta chain) came from a study of T cells in Graves' hyperthyroidism and ophthalmopathy. In the study overall: At initial diagnosis, before any treatment had begun, peripheral blood was obtained.

CDR1 is LGHDT and CDR2 is YNNKEL in the germline V gene (reference sequence). There are 16 residues in the CDR3. V was clipped by 7 bases and J by 1 base; unmatched bases: 8. Amplification of TCR beta CDR3 regions was performed using RNA transcripts as template. Researchers ran a first-round RT-PCR on the TCR CDR3 using the HTBI primer set. TCRdb ran MiXCR on the multiplex PCR reads and lists one entry per CDR3 protein. The repertoire consists of 300,000 to 450,000 distinct CDR3 sequences, with around 25% occurring once and the leading ten covering roughly 70%. Patients aged 18 to 65 with hyperthyroidism were newly diagnosed, with duration under 2 months. Exclusion followed for patients with uncontrolled infection, other autoimmune disease, pregnancy or lactation. This clonotype was seen ten or more times. What it recognizes is unknown. Points from the study as a whole: Researchers found most expanded thyroid clonotypes above 0.001 in blood as well.

The J gene is TRBJ2-1, the V gene TRBV3-1, with 9 positions matching TRBD2. The sequencing sample was made of blood. This clonotype was sampled from a man aged 50 to 59 with Graves' hyperthyroidism. The CDR3 DNA follows: TGTGCCAGCACCCTTAGCGGGAGTGGGTCCTACAATGAGCAGTTCTTC. Its protein is CASTLSGSGSYNEQFF.